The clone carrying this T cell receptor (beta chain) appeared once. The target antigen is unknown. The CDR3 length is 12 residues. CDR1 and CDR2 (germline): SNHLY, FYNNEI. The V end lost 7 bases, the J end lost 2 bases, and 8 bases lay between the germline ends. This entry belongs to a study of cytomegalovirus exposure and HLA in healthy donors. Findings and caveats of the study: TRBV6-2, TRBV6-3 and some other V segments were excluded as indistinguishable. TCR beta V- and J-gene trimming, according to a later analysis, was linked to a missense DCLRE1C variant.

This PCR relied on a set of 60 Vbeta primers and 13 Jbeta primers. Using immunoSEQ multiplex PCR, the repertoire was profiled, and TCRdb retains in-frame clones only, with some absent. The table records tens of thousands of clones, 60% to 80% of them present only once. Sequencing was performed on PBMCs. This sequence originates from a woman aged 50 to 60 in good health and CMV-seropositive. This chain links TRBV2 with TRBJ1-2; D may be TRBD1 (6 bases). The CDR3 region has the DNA TGTGCCAGCAACAGGGCGAACTATGGCTACACCTTC. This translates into CASNRANYGYTF.